The clone carrying this T cell receptor (beta chain) was picked up many times. Its antigen is not known. The sample comes from a study of response to subunit inactivated influenza vaccine. Study observations and caveats: Few additional T cells are recruited per seasonal influenza vaccination, authors suggested.

Via MiXCR, TCRdb re-called the RT-PCR reads, giving one row per CDR3 protein. This sample yields 860,000 or so distinct CDR3 sequences, of which roughly 20% are seen a single time; around 9.6% belongs to the top ten. Germline CDR1 and CDR2: DFQATT and SNEGSKA (reference sequence). The CDR3 extends over 14 amino acids. The trim removed 5 bases at V and 5 bases at J, leaving 7 bases unmatched. The material sequenced was PBMCs from blood, taken more than 4 days after vaccination. The genes are TRBV20-1 and TRBJ2-3, with 10 bases aligning to TRBD2. The source is a man over 45 who received an inactivated influenza vaccine. The CDR3 spells CSALGLAAQDTQYF. CDR3 coding DNA: TGCAGTGCTCTCGGACTAGCGGCCCAAGATACGCAGTATTTT.